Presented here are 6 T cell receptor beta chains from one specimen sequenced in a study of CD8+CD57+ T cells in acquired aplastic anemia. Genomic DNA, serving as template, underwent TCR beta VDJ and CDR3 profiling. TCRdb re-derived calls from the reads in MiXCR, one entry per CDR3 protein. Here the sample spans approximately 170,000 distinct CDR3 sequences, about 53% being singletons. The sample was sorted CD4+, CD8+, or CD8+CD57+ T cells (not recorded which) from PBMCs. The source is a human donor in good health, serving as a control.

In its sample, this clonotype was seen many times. The CDR3 here is CASSPAGGEEDTQYF. Here the CDR3 DNA reads TGTGCCAGCAGCCCTGCGGGGGGGGAGGAAGATACGCAGTATTTT. This sequence joins TRBV28 and TRBJ2-3, with 9 bases fitting TRBD2. V trimming: 6 bases; J trimming: 5 bases; junction bases outside the gene matches: 9. Germline CDR1 MDHEN, CDR2 SYDVKM. The CDR3 has 15 amino acids.

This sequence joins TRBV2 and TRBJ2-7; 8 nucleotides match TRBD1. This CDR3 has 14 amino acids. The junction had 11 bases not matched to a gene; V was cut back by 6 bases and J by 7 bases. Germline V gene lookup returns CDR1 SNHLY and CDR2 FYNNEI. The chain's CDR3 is CASSPWTGQGEQYF. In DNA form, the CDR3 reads TGTGCCAGCAGCCCATGGACAGGACAGGGAGAGCAGTACTTC.

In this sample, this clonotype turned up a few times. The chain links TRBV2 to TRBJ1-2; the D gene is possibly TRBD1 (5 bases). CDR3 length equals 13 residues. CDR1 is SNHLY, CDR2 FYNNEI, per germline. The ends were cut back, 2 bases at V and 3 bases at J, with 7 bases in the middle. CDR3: CASSEQGDYGYTF. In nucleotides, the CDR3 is TGTGCCAGCAGTGAACAGGGTGACTATGGCTACACCTTC.

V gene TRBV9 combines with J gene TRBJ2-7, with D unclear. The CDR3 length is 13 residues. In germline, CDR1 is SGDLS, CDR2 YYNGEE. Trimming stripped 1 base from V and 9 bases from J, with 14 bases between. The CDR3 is CASSVSSTGGQYF. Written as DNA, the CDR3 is TGTGCCAGCAGCGTAAGCAGTACGGGTGGGCAGTACTTC. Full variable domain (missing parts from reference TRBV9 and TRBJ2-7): DSGVTQTPKHLITATGQRVTLRCSPRSGDLSVYWYQQSLDQGLQFLIQYYNGEERAKGNILERFSAQQFPDLHSELNLSSLELGDSALYFCASSVSSTGGQYFGPGTRLTVT.

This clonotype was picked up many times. The CDR3 region has the DNA TGTGCCAGCAGTTGGACAGGGGTTGGGGAGCTGTTTTTT. It codes for CASSWTGVGELFF. This chain links TRBV6-2 or TRBV6-3 with TRBJ2-2; TRBD1 matches at 9 bases. CDR3 size: 13 residues. CDR1 is MNHEY and CDR2 is SVGEGT in the germline V gene. The junction had 2 bases not matched to a gene; V was cut back by 4 bases and J by 8 bases.

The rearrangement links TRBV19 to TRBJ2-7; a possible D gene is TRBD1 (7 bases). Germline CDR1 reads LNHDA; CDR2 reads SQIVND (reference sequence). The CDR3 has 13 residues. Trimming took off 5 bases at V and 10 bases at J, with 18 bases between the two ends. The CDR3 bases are TGTGCCAGTAGTTCACTACAGGGGACTGAACAGTACTTC. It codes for CASSSLQGTEQYF.